These 30 T cell receptor beta chains were all obtained from the same sample, sequenced in a study of beta chain features in type 1 diabetes. The study reverse transcribed the entire isolated RNA, so it sequenced expressed TCRB transcripts. The assay was immunoSEQ multiplex PCR, and TCRdb's table has in-frame clones only and misses some. The table lists fewer than 900,000 clones, roughly 15% of them singletons. The sequenced material came from naive CD4+ T cells from blood. All receptors derive from a woman aged 18-30 years in good health.

The chain has TRBV28 and TRBJ2-7, with D perhaps TRBD1 or TRBD2 (5 bases each). Trimming removed 8 bases from V and 0 bases from J, with 14 bases in between. Germline V CDR1 and CDR2: MDHEN, SYDVKM. The CDR3 runs 14 residues. CDR3 DNA: TGTGCCAGCTGTACTTCCGGGGCCTCCTACGAGCAGTACTTC. Its translation: CASCTSGASYEQYF.

Many counts were recorded for this clone. The rearrangement joins TRBV23-1 to TRBJ2-5; 7 bases match TRBD1. TRBV23-1 is reported as an ORF; its role is uncertain. Germline trimming cut 4 bases from V and 1 base from J; bases unmatched to any gene: 15. The CDR3 runs to 18 residues. The CDR3 is CASSRSSSDRVPQETQYF. The CDR3 coding sequence is TGCGCCAGCAGTCGATCCAGTTCCGACAGGGTTCCCCAAGAGACCCAGTACTTC.

This clone was counted only a few times. The CDR3 reads CASSQATSGLSYEQYF. Here the CDR3 DNA reads TGTGCCAGCAGCCAGGCCACTAGCGGCCTCTCCTACGAGCAGTACTTC. The rearrangement links TRBV4-2 to TRBJ2-7; 8 nucleotides line up with TRBD2. The CDR3 consists of 16 residues. J was trimmed by 0 bases and V by 3 bases; bases with no gene match: 7. The V gene's germline CDR1 is LGHNA and CDR2 YNFKEQ.

The sample holds a few counts of this clone. This rearrangement joins TRBV4-3 to TRBJ2-7; 7 bases are a match to TRBD1. The CDR3 contains 15 residues. The germline V gene has CDR1 LGHNA and CDR2 YSLEER. V lost 3 bases and J lost 2; bases outside the gene matches: 7. The chain's CDR3 is CASSQAHGQAYEQYF. The DNA of the CDR3 is TGCGCCAGCAGCCAGGCTCACGGACAGGCCTACGAGCAGTACTTC.

The chain couples TRBV5-1 to TRBJ2-2; TRBD2 aligns across 8 bases. Germline V gives CDR1 SGHRS, CDR2 YFSETQ. The trim removed 3 bases at V and 1 base at J, leaving 5 bases unmatched. This CDR3 is built from 16 residues. The CDR3 region has the DNA TGCGCCAGCAGCTCCGTAGCGGGGAGGAACACCGGGGAGCTGTTTTTT. Its translation: CASSSVAGRNTGELFF.

V gene TRBV7-2 combines with J gene TRBJ2-3; D is undetermined. V was clipped by 5 bases and J by 0 bases, with 18 bases between them. From germline, CDR1 is SGHTA and CDR2 FQGNSA. The CDR3 loop spans 17 amino acids. DNA for the CDR3: TGTGCCAGCAGCGTTAGGGTACAGATCGGGAGCACAGATACGCAGTATTTT. Encoded protein: CASSVRVQIGSTDTQYF.

This clone has just a few counts. The CDR3 DNA follows: TGTGCCAGCAGCCCTCTGGGTCGGGACAATGAGCAGTTCTTC. Translating it yields CASSPLGRDNEQFF. This chain joins TRBV6-5 and TRBJ2-1; D is unresolved. The V gene's germline CDR1 is MNHEY and CDR2 SVGAGI. V was cut by 6 bases and J by 5 bases, with 14 bases left in between. The CDR3 totals 14 residues.

V usage is TRBV7-8 and J usage is TRBJ2-2; D call uncertain. Trimming cost V 4 bases and J 4 bases, with 4 bases left between them. The CDR3 is 12 residues long. Germline CDR1 and CDR2: SGHVS and FQNEAQ. This CDR3 is CASSSLTGELFF. CDR3 in DNA: TGTGCCAGCAGCTCCCTCACCGGGGAGCTGTTTTTT.

This chain joins TRBV9 and TRBJ2-1, with unresolved D. V lost 0 bases, J lost 4 bases, and 17 bases lay in between. CDR3 size: 17 residues. Germline loops: CDR1 SGDLS, CDR2 YYNGEE. The CDR3 nucleotides are TGTGCCAGCAGCGTAGTTTCATCGGTCTGGGCTTACAATGAGCAGTTCTTC. Translation: CASSVVSSVWAYNEQFF.

The V gene is TRBV4-3, the J gene TRBJ1-4; possible D gene TRBD1, 5 bases. Germline-derived CDR1 and CDR2 are LGHNA and YSLEER. The ends were cut back, 3 bases at V and 6 bases at J, with 8 bases in the middle. The CDR3 consists of 13 residues. CDR3 sequence (DNA): TGCGCCAGCAGCCAGGGGGGGTATGAAAAACTGTTTTTT. Translation: CASSQGGYEKLFF.

A few counts support this clone. The chain has TRBV29-1 and TRBJ2-5; TRBD2 aligns across 13 bases. This CDR3 region has 16 residues. The germline gives CDR1 SQVTM, CDR2 ANQGSEA. Trimming cost V 7 bases and J 5 bases; bases outside gene matches: 13. The CDR3 region is CSAASLLAGGGETQYF. For the CDR3, the DNA is TGCAGCGCTGCAAGCTTACTAGCGGGAGGGGGGGAGACCCAGTACTTC.

V is TRBV7-3 and J is TRBJ2-3; 10 nucleotides match TRBD2. The CDR3 has 15 amino acids. Germline CDR1 SGHTA, CDR2 FQGTGA. The ends lost 3 bases at V and 6 bases at J; junction bases unmatched: 6. The CDR3 bases are TGTGCCAGCAGCTTGTCTCTAGCGGGAGCGGATACGCAGTATTTT. Protein: CASSLSLAGADTQYF.

CDR3 DNA: TGCAGCGTTGGGCGAGGGGGAGCTGTTGAAGAGCAGTACTTC. It translates to CSVGRGGAVEEQYF. The J gene is TRBJ2-5, the V gene TRBV29-1; TRBD1 is a possible D gene (6 bases). This CDR3 spans 14 amino acids. V lost 4 bases and J lost 11, with 23 bases in between. The germline V gene encodes CDR1 SQVTM and CDR2 ANQGSEA.

This clone was counted only a few times. J is TRBJ1-5 and V is TRBV11-2; 7 nucleotides line up with TRBD1. The CDR3 contains 17 residues. Germline V gene data show CDR1 as SGHAT and CDR2 as FQNNGV. J lost 2 bases, V lost 1 base, and 8 bases had no gene match. The CDR3 region is CASSLGTGSWGNQPQHF. The CDR3 nucleotides are TGTGCCAGCAGCTTAGGGACAGGTTCTTGGGGCAATCAGCCCCAGCATTTT. Based on the CDR3 plus reference TRBV11-2 and TRBJ1-5, the full variable domain is EAGVAQSPRYKIIEKRQSVAFWCNPISGHATLYWYQQILGQGPKLLIQFQNNGVVDDSQLPKDRFSAERLKGVDSTLKIQPAKLEDSAVYLCASSLGTGSWGNQPQHFGDGTRLSIL.

This clone was counted a few times. J is TRBJ2-6 and V is TRBV28; D not certain. The length of the CDR3 is 14 residues. Germline V gene sequence: CDR1 MDHEN, CDR2 SYDVKM. V gave up 3 bases and J gave up 4 bases, with 7 bases separating them. CDR3 loop: CASSLPQGANVLTF. The CDR3 nucleotides read TGTGCCAGCAGTTTGCCCCAGGGGGCCAACGTCCTGACTTTC.

The J gene is TRBJ2-3, the V gene TRBV7-2; D gene ambiguous. The germline CDR1 and CDR2 sequences are SGHTA and FQGNSA. This CDR3 contains 15 residues. Trimming took 1 base from V and 4 from J, leaving 12 bases between them. The CDR3 spells CASSLVRTPPDTQYF. In DNA, the CDR3 is TGTGCCAGCAGCTTAGTGCGAACTCCCCCAGATACGCAGTATTTT. Full variable domain (outside the CDR3, taken from reference TRBV7-2 and TRBJ2-3): GAGVSQSPSNKVTEKGKDVELRCDPISGHTALYWYRQSLGQGLEFLIYFQGNSAPDKSGLPSDRFSAERTGGSVSTLTIQRTQQEDSAVYLCASSLVRTPPDTQYFGPGTRLTVL.

This chain connects TRBV4-1 to TRBJ2-1, with TRBD2 matching 12 bases. The ends lost 2 bases at V and 8 bases at J; junction bases unmatched: 10. The CDR3 contains 17 residues. CDR1 is MGHRA, CDR2 YSYEKL, per germline. Here the CDR3 reads CASSQSIGTSGFDEQFF. The CDR3 DNA is TGCGCCAGCAGCCAATCTATAGGGACTAGCGGGTTCGATGAGCAGTTCTTC.

This clone showed up just a few times. V and J are TRBV7-2 and TRBJ2-7; 10 bases agree with TRBD1. Looked up from germline, CDR1 is SGHTA and CDR2 is FQGNSA. The CDR3 covers 16 residues. J lost 0 bases, V lost 8 bases, and 10 bases had no gene match. The CDR3 region is CASRRQGQGISYEQYF. CDR3 nucleotide sequence: TGTGCCAGCCGCAGGCAGGGACAGGGGATCTCCTACGAGCAGTACTTC.

V and J are TRBV11-3 and TRBJ2-5, with 10 bases matching TRBD1. Germline trimming cut 5 bases from V and 4 bases from J; bases unmatched to any gene: 4. Looked up from germline, CDR1 is SGHNT and CDR2 is YENEEA. This CDR3 has 14 residues. CDR3 residues: CASSVTGGSETQYF. The CDR3 region has the DNA TGTGCCAGCAGCGTGACAGGGGGCTCAGAGACCCAGTACTTC.

This clone showed up just a few times. This chain joins TRBV29-1 and TRBJ2-3; 7 positions match TRBD2. CDR1 SQVTM and CDR2 ANQGSEA come from the germline V gene. The V segment lost 4 bases and the J segment 5 bases; nucleotides outside the gene matches: 9. The CDR3 totals 14 residues. CDR3 coding DNA: TGCAGCGTTGGAGGGCGGGAGTATGGAGATACGCAGTATTTT. It yields the protein CSVGGREYGDTQYF.

This clone showed up just a few times. The same CDR3 arises from other DNA sequences in this sample as well. The V and J genes are TRBV18 and TRBJ1-5, with 9 nucleotides matching TRBD1. The V gene end was trimmed by 3 bases and the J gene end by 4 bases; junction bases not matched to a gene: 1. The CDR3 spans 14 residues. In germline, CDR1 is KGHSH, CDR2 LQKENI. CDR3 residues: CASSPGTGNQPQHF. The CDR3 DNA sequence: TGTGCCAGCTCACCCGGGACAGGGAATCAGCCCCAGCATTTT.

This clone was recorded a few times. The V gene is TRBV7-2, the J gene TRBJ2-3; TRBD2 aligns across 14 bases. With 3 bases clipped from V and 4 bases from J, the junction kept 3 bases outside the gene matches. The CDR3 runs to 16 residues. CDR1 SGHTA and CDR2 FQGNSA come from the germline V gene. The CDR3: CASSFAGLAGADTQYF. CDR3 DNA sequence: TGTGCCAGCAGCTTTGCGGGACTAGCGGGAGCAGATACGCAGTATTTT.

This clone was seen only a few times. The V call is TRBV7-2, the J call TRBJ2-7; possible D gene TRBD2, 5 bases. The CDR3 loop spans 15 amino acids. From germline, CDR1 is SGHTA and CDR2 FQGNSA. V was shortened by 0 bases and J by 2 bases, with 11 bases between the two germline ends. The CDR3 nucleotides are TGTGCCAGCAGCTTAGCGCTGAGAGGGACCTACGAGCAGTACTTC. Its protein product is CASSLALRGTYEQYF.

The chain has TRBV29-1 and TRBJ2-4, with TRBD2 identical over 9 bases. Losses at the gene ends were 4 bases for V and 3 bases for J; bases not matched to a gene: 7. The germline V gene encodes CDR1 SQVTM and CDR2 ANQGSEA. The CDR3 runs 15 residues. CDR3 bases: TGCAGCGTTGCCTTAGCGGGAGTTGACAAAAACATTCAGTACTTC. It yields the protein CSVALAGVDKNIQYF. Supplemented by reference TRBV29-1 and TRBJ2-4, the full variable domain reads SAVISQKPSRDICQRGTSLTIQCQVDSQVTMMFWYRQQPGQSLTLIATANQGSEATYESGFVIDKFPISRPNLTFSTLTVSNMSPEDSSIYLCSVALAGVDKNIQYFGAGTRLSVL.

The chain uses TRBV7-9 and TRBJ2-7; no reliable D call. CDR3 length equals 14 residues. Trimming took 5 bases from V and 4 from J, leaving 15 bases between them. Germline V gene data show CDR1 as SEHNR and CDR2 as FQNEAQ (reference sequence). The CDR3 reads CASSQAARDYEQYF. In DNA, the CDR3 is TGTGCCAGCAGCCAAGCTGCAAGGGATTACGAGCAGTACTTC.

In this sample, this clone turned up a few times. V is TRBV5-1 and J is TRBJ1-2, with a weak D call TRBD1 (5 bases). Trimming cost V 4 bases and J 8 bases, with 21 bases left between them. The CDR3 is made up of 15 amino acids. Looked up from germline, CDR1 is SGHRS and CDR2 is YFSETQ. CDR3 sequence reads: CASSPDRQMSEGYTF. CDR3 DNA sequence: TGCGCCAGCAGCCCGGACCGACAGATGTCGGAGGGCTACACCTTC.

The table lists this clone with a few counts. The chain couples TRBV18 to TRBJ2-1; no reliable D call. The V end lost 3 bases, the J end lost 4 bases, and 13 bases lay between the germline ends. The germline gives CDR1 KGHSH, CDR2 LQKENI. CDR3 length equals 15 residues. CDR3 region: CASSPDQSPYNEQFF. The DNA for the CDR3 is TGTGCCAGCTCACCGGACCAATCACCTTACAATGAGCAGTTCTTC.

V and J are TRBV15 and TRBJ2-1, with TRBD2 matching 8 bases. V gave up 4 bases and J gave up 4 bases; unmatched junction bases: 9. Germline values: CDR1 LNHNV, CDR2 YYDKDF (reference sequence). The CDR3 sequence is 16 residues long. CDR3 sequence: CATSKPGSGTYNEQFF. CDR3 sequence (DNA): TGTGCCACCAGCAAGCCTGGTAGCGGGACGTACAATGAGCAGTTCTTC.

The rearrangement joins TRBV27 to TRBJ2-3; the D gene is possibly TRBD2 (5 bases). This CDR3 region has 15 residues. Germline assignment: CDR1 MNHEY and CDR2 SMNVEV (reference sequence). Trimming left V 3 bases short and J 0 bases short, with 10 bases between. The CDR3 DNA sequence: TGTGCCAGCAGTTTCAAGGACTCTAGCACAGATACGCAGTATTTT. It translates to CASSFKDSSTDTQYF.

This clone appeared a few times. The DNA of the CDR3 is TGTGCCAGCAGCGTGAGGGGACAGGCGGGCGAGCAGTACTTC. Translating gives CASSVRGQAGEQYF. V and J are TRBV9 and TRBJ2-7; 8 bases agree with TRBD1. The CDR3 spans 14 residues. V lost 2 bases and J lost 6; bases outside the gene matches: 7. Germline V gives CDR1 SGDLS, CDR2 YYNGEE.